The source of this TCR beta chain is a study of T cell repertoires in cytomegalovirus infection. Study information: Evidence of both CMV infection and a matching HLA type came from public TCR beta signatures.

This clonotype has just a few counts. Its antigen is currently unknown. Per the germline V gene, CDR1 is SGHVS and CDR2 is FQNEAQ. The CDR3 length is 14 residues. Trimming left V 7 bases short and J 8 bases short, with 18 bases between. TCRdb re-called the reads through MiXCR, storing one row per CDR3 protein. The sample records roughly 150,000 distinct CDR3 sequences, 25% to 35% being singletons. The chain is built from TRBV7-8 and TRBJ2-1; D is possibly TRBD1 or TRBD2 (6 bases each). The sample here was CD8+ T cells from cultured PBMCs, taken from culture after CMV antigen stimulation. The source of this sequence is a human donor in good health (CMV status not recorded). Some clones in this sample may be carry-over from other donors' samples. The chain's CDR3 is CASTQWGAQDEQFF. The CDR3 nucleotides are TGTGCCAGCACCCAGTGGGGGGCGCAGGATGAGCAGTTCTTC.